Below are 21 T cell receptor beta chains sequenced from a single sample in a study of cytomegalovirus exposure and HLA in healthy donors. PCR involved 60 Vbeta and 13 Jbeta primers. The data were produced by immunoSEQ multiplex PCR, yet TCRdb's version contains in-frame clones alone and is incomplete. Its table lists tens of thousands of clones. Sequenced material: PBMCs. These receptors originate from a woman aged 25 to 39 in good health and CMV-seropositive.

CDR3 DNA sequence: TGTGCCAGCAGTGCCGGACTAGCGGGGGCCTACGAGCAGTACTTC. This gives the protein CASSAGLAGAYEQYF. The chain uses TRBV6-1 and TRBJ2-7, with TRBD2 matching over 13 bases. The trim removed 4 bases at V and 2 bases at J, leaving 2 bases unmatched. The CDR3 covers 15 residues. Per germline, CDR1 MNHNS and CDR2 SASEGT.

The chain joins TRBV6-1 to TRBJ2-7; 11 nucleotides line up with TRBD2. Germline loops: CDR1 MNHNS, CDR2 SASEGT. V lost 1 base, J lost 5 bases, and 16 bases stayed unmatched. The CDR3 spans 19 residues. The DNA for the CDR3 is TGTGCCAGCAGTGAAGTGAGGGGGCTAACTAGCGGGAGTAGACACGAGCAGTACTTC. The encoded protein is CASSEVRGLTSGSRHEQYF.

The chain is built from TRBV7-9 and TRBJ1-6; TRBD1 might be the D (6 bases). The V and J ends lost 8 bases and 6 bases respectively, with 17 bases between them. CDR1 is SEHNR and CDR2 is FQNEAQ in the germline V gene (reference sequence). The CDR3 covers 15 residues. CDR3 residues: CASLVSGASNSPLHF. Here the CDR3 DNA reads TGTGCCAGCCTCGTATCAGGGGCCAGTAATTCACCCCTCCACTTT.

The chain carries TRBV29-1 and TRBJ2-1; the match to TRBD2 covers 7 bases. The germline V gene has CDR1 SQVTM and CDR2 ANQGSEA. After removal of 0 bases from V and 14 bases from J, the junction contained 7 bases not matched to a gene. This CDR3 spans 12 amino acids. The CDR3 here is CSVEDGGTKEFF. CDR3 DNA sequence: TGCAGCGTTGAAGATGGTGGGACTAAGGAGTTCTTC.

The chain links TRBV7-3 to TRBJ2-2, with 9 bases aligning to TRBD2. Per germline, CDR1 SGHTA and CDR2 FQGTGA. This CDR3 comprises 19 residues. V was clipped by 5 bases and J by 3 bases; unmatched bases: 16. In nucleotides, the CDR3 is TGTGCCAGCAGCGCTTATAGCGGGAGTCTTTCAGAGGACACCGGGGAGCTGTTTTTT. Translation: CASSAYSGSLSEDTGELFF. The full variable domain, its missing parts supplied by reference TRBV7-3 and TRBJ2-2, is GAGVSQTPSNKVTEKGKYVELRCDPISGHTALYWYRQSLGQGPEFLIYFQGTGAADDSGLPNDRFFAVRPEGSVSTLKIQRTERGDSAVYLCASSAYSGSLSEDTGELFFGEGSRLTVL.

This chain's CDR3 is CSVEGDRGIGTDTQYF. DNA of the CDR3: TGCAGCGTTGAAGGGGACAGGGGAATCGGCACAGATACGCAGTATTTT. The chain employs TRBV29-1 and TRBJ2-3; 10 bases are shared with TRBD1. In germline, CDR1 is SQVTM, CDR2 ANQGSEA. V was pared by 1 base and J by 1 base, with 5 bases of the junction left unmatched. This CDR3 is 16 amino acids long.

The genes are TRBV6-1 and TRBJ2-7, with D unclear. V lost 6 bases, J lost 1 base, and 16 bases lay in between. This CDR3 is 15 amino acids long. CDR1 is MNHNS, CDR2 SASEGT, per germline. The CDR3 nucleotides read TGTGCCAGCAGGGCTTCGAGGTTTGCTTCCTACGAGCAGTACTTC. Its translation: CASRASRFASYEQYF.

The rearrangement uses TRBV4-2 and TRBJ1-5, with 7 bases matching TRBD1. The CDR3 is 15 amino acids. Germline CDR1 and CDR2: LGHNA and YNFKEQ. With V trimmed by 3 bases and J by 0 bases, 2 bases remained unmatched. CDR3: CASSQTGYSNQPQHF. CDR3 DNA: TGTGCCAGCAGCCAGACAGGGTATAGCAATCAGCCCCAGCATTTT.

V and J are TRBV6-6 and TRBJ2-7; 7 bases agree with TRBD1. The length of the CDR3 is 13 residues. Unmatched junction bases numbered 5, after V lost 6 bases and J lost 3 bases. The germline gives CDR1 MNHNY, CDR2 SVGAGI (reference sequence). The CDR3 loop is CASSHYRGYEQYF. In nucleotides, the CDR3 is TGTGCCAGCAGCCATTACAGGGGCTACGAGCAGTACTTC.

Concerning this clone itself: The junction departs from germline at one end; a sequencing error may be responsible. The chain couples TRBV30 to TRBJ1-2; TRBD1 matches 9 bases. CDR1 and CDR2 (germline): GTSNPN, SVGIG (reference sequence). The CDR3 is made up of 15 amino acids. The CDR3, as DNA: TGTGCCGGGAGTGCCCGGGACAGGGCCGTAGGTGGCTACACCTTC. As protein: CAGSARDRAVGGYTF.

The genes are TRBV6-5 and TRBJ2-5, with D unclear. The CDR3 runs to 13 residues. V was pared by 2 bases and J by 4 bases, with 8 bases between. Germline loops: CDR1 MNHEY, CDR2 SVGAGI. The DNA of the CDR3 is TGTGCCAGCAGTTACGCAACAGCAGAGACCCAGTACTTC. Translation gives CASSYATAETQYF.

V gene TRBV5-1 combines with J gene TRBJ2-1, with 8 bases that match TRBD2. J lost 6 bases, V lost 0 bases, and 8 bases had no gene match. Germline-derived CDR1 and CDR2 are SGHRS and YFSETQ. This CDR3 is 16 amino acids long. The CDR3 coding sequence is TGCGCCAGCAGCTTGGCCCTCACCGGGACTAGCAATGAGCAGTTCTTC. Its translation is CASSLALTGTSNEQFF.

This chain connects TRBV13 to TRBJ2-1; TRBD2 might be the D (5 bases). There are 15 residues in the CDR3. Germline V lookup: CDR1 PRHDT, CDR2 FYEKMQ (reference sequence). Deletions cut 5 bases from V and 8 bases from J, with 19 bases between. The CDR3 reads CASSQRGPRADEQFF. CDR3 bases: TGTGCCAGCAGCCAACGGGGTCCTAGAGCTGATGAGCAGTTCTTC.

The rearrangement links TRBV6-9 to TRBJ2-4; 7 nucleotides agree with TRBD1. The CDR3 consists of 16 residues. Germline values: CDR1 MNHGY, CDR2 SVAAGI. With V trimmed by 9 bases and J by 1 base, 12 bases remained unmatched. CDR3 nucleotide sequence: TGTGCCAGGGTTGACCAGACAGGGTTGGCCAAAAACATTCAGTACTTC. Its translation is CARVDQTGLAKNIQYF.

The chain joins TRBV5-6 to TRBJ1-1; 7 nucleotides align to TRBD1. The CDR3 extends over 12 amino acids. J was trimmed by 3 bases and V by 6 bases; bases with no gene match: 2. Germline V gene data show CDR1 as SGHDT and CDR2 as YYEEEE. CDR3 nucleotide sequence: TGTGCCAGCACCAGGGGGTACACTGAAGCTTTCTTT. Amino acid sequence: CASTRGYTEAFF.

V gene TRBV4-1 combines with J gene TRBJ2-7; weak D call: TRBD1 (5 bases). This CDR3 contains 13 residues. Trimming cost V 4 bases and J 6 bases, with 13 bases left between them. The germline V gene encodes CDR1 MGHRA and CDR2 YSYEKL. The CDR3: CASSLLDRSEQYF. CDR3 nucleotides: TGCGCCAGCAGCCTTCTCGACAGATCCGAGCAGTACTTC.

The gene calls are TRBV28 and TRBJ2-7; D possibly corresponds to TRBD1 (5 bases). Trimming left V 4 bases short and J 3 bases short, with 13 bases between. CDR1 and CDR2 (germline): MDHEN, SYDVKM. The CDR3 is made up of 14 amino acids. The CDR3: CASSYPGDSYEQYF. The CDR3 bases are TGTGCCAGCAGTTATCCCGGAGACAGCTACGAGCAGTACTTC.

The chain couples TRBV10-3 to TRBJ2-1; TRBD1 matches at 11 bases. Germline V gene data show CDR1 as ENHRY and CDR2 as SYGVKD. This CDR3 is 14 amino acids long. V lost 10 bases and J lost 4; bases outside the gene matches: 6. The CDR3 loop reads CATWGQGEYNEQFF. The CDR3, as DNA: TGTGCCACCTGGGGACAGGGGGAGTACAATGAGCAGTTCTTC.

The chain carries TRBV2 and TRBJ1-3, with 8 nucleotides matching TRBD1. Unmatched junction bases numbered 2, after V lost 6 bases and J lost 1 base. Per the germline V gene, CDR1 is SNHLY and CDR2 is FYNNEI. The CDR3 is made up of 14 amino acids. The CDR3 DNA reads TGTGCCAGCAGCCACAGGGGGTCTGGAAACACCATATATTTT. Translation gives CASSHRGSGNTIYF. Variable domain in full (rest from reference TRBV2 and TRBJ1-3): EPEVTQTPSHQVTQMGQEVILRCVPISNHLYFYWYRQILGQKVEFLVSFYNNEISEKSEIFDDQFSVERPDGSNFTLKIRSTKLEDSAMYFCASSHRGSGNTIYFGEGSWLTVV.

The chain joins TRBV7-8 to TRBJ2-7; tentative D call: TRBD1 (5 bases). The CDR3 is made up of 14 amino acids. From germline, CDR1 is SGHVS and CDR2 FQNEAQ. Trimming left V 1 base short and J 2 bases short, with 9 bases between. Written as DNA, the CDR3 is TGTGCCAGCAGCTTAGAGCCAGGGACCTACGAGCAGTACTTC. This sequence encodes CASSLEPGTYEQYF.

V and J are TRBV29-1 and TRBJ1-2, with D possibly being TRBD1 (5 bases). Germline CDR1 SQVTM, CDR2 ANQGSEA. The CDR3 totals 11 residues. The V end lost 3 bases, the J end lost 9 bases, and 11 bases lay between the germline ends. In DNA, the CDR3 is TGCAGCGTTGAGGGGGGATCGAGCTACACCTTC. Translation gives CSVEGGSSYTF.